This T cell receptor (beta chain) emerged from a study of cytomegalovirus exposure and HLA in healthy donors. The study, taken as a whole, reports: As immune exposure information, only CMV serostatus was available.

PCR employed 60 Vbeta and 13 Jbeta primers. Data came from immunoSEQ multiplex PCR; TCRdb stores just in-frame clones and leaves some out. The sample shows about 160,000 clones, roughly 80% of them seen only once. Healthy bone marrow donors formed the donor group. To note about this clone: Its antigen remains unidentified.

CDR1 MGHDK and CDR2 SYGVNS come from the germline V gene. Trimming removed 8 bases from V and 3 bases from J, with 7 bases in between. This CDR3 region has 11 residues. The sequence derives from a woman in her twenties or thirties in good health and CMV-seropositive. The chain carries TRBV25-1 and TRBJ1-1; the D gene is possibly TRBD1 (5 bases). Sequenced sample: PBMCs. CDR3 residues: CASLRDTEAFF. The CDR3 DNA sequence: TGTGCCAGCCTCAGGGACACTGAAGCTTTCTTT.